This T cell receptor beta chain stems from a study of blood T cell repertoires in COVID-19. About the study: Sources were T cells, B-cell-depleted T cells, or PBMCs; the material itself was cDNA or gDNA.

With 6 bases clipped from V and 5 bases from J, the junction kept 9 bases outside the gene matches. The CDR3 extends over 14 amino acids. From germline, CDR1 is MGHRA and CDR2 YSYEKL. Study processing details: Nucleated cell number was recorded as an estimate derived from reference gene primer amplification. Method: immunoSEQ multiplex PCR; TCRdb's copy keeps in-frame clones and lacks some. The DNA gave D and trimming, while V, J and clone size come from that table. The sample has under 200,000 clones; around 84% are singletons. Participants spanned ages about 18 to 95 years and resided in roughly 22 US areas. Either two negative PCRs, clearance, or symptom resolution qualified Cohort 3 donors as recovered.

The material sequenced was PBMCs or T cells enriched from blood (not recorded which). The chain has TRBV4-1 and TRBJ2-7, with 8 bases aligning to TRBD2. The TCR was taken from a woman in her forties or fifties who had recovered from COVID-19. The CDR3 nucleotides are TGCGCCAGCAGGAAACAACCGGGGGGGGACGAGCAGTACTTC. Protein sequence: CASRKQPGGDEQYF.